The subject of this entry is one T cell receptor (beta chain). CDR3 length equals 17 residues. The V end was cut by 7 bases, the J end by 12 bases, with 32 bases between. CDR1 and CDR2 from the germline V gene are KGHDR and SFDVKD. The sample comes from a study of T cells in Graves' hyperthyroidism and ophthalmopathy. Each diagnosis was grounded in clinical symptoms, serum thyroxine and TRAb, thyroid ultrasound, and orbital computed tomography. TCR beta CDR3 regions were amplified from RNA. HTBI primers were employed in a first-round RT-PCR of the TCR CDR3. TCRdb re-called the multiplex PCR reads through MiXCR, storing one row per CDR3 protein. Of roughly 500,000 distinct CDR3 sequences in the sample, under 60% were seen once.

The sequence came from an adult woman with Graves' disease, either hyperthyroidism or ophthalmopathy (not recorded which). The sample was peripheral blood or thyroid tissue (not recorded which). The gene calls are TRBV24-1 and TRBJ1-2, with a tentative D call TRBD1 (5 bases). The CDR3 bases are TGTGCCACCAGATTTCGACAGTCAACGGACCCCTACTCTGGAAACACCTTC. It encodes CATRFRQSTDPYSGNTF.